Presented here are 3 T cell receptor beta chains from one specimen sequenced in a study of T-cell reconstitution after alpha-beta-depleted transplantation in children. Unique molecular identifiers tagged the TCRbeta library. TCRdb redid the calling of the PCR reads with MiXCR, one entry per CDR3 protein. Among around 500,000 distinct CDR3 sequences listed, 23% were seen once. The material sequenced was PBMCs, mostly from graft donor cells, taken 360 days after TCRalphabeta/CD19-depleted stem cell transplant. These TCRs come from a boy younger than two who had a stem cell transplant for acute myeloid leukemia, so the T cells may come from the graft donor.

The genes are TRBV12-3 or TRBV12-4 and TRBJ2-2, with D tentatively TRBD2 (5 bases). The CDR3 sequence is 17 residues long. The germline V and J ends were trimmed by 5 bases and 0 bases, with 16 bases remaining between them. The CDR3 DNA reads as TGTGCCAGCAGTGGTCACCGCGCGGGCGCGAACACCGGGGAGCTGTTTTTT. Translation: CASSGHRAGANTGELFF.

This clonotype was seen repeatedly, ten times or more. The V call is TRBV5-1, the J call TRBJ2-3; D is undetermined. The CDR3 is made up of 15 amino acids. The ends were cut back, 4 bases at V and 2 bases at J, with 14 bases in the middle. From germline, CDR1 is SGHRS and CDR2 YFSETQ. The CDR3 coding sequence is TGCGCCAGCAGCACACGAGGCTTCGACACAGATACGCAGTATTTT. Residues: CASSTRGFDTDTQYF.

The V and J genes are TRBV15 and TRBJ1-1; TRBD1 matches 8 bases. The CDR3 sequence is 16 residues long. After removal of 1 base from V and 8 bases from J, the junction contained 12 bases not matched to a gene. Per germline, CDR1 LNHNV and CDR2 YYDKDF (reference sequence). The chain's CDR3 is CATSRVPGQVAGEAFF. CDR3 nucleotides: TGTGCCACCAGCAGAGTCCCGGGACAGGTGGCAGGAGAAGCTTTCTTT.